The T cell receptor (beta chain) under discussion was sequenced for a study of blood T cell repertoires in COVID-19. Turning to the study itself: Both acute and convalescent COVID-19 samples were obtained from the United States, Italy and Spain.

On this clone itself: This sample also contains other DNA sequences that code for the same CDR3.

The CDR3 runs 16 residues. V was clipped by 0 bases and J by 3 bases, with 11 bases between them. Germline V lookup: CDR1 LGHNA, CDR2 YSLEER. In the original processing: Nucleated cell counts were estimated from reference gene primer amplification. Measured with immunoSEQ multiplex PCR; TCRdb has only the in-frame clones, and not every one. V and J calls and clone size are as listed in that table; D and trimming were resolved from the DNA. The table lists under 250,000 clones, just under 90% of them singletons. Seattle patients were enrolled during active infection and followed longitudinally. This chain uses TRBV4-3 with TRBJ2-2, with D maybe TRBD1 (6 bases). This sequence was found in a young man with COVID-19, enrolled during active disease. Sequencing was performed on peripheral blood. DNA of the CDR3: TGCGCCAGCAGCCAAGACCTTCAGGGGTACACCGGGGAGCTGTTTTTT. Amino acids: CASSQDLQGYTGELFF.